The rows below give T cell receptor beta chains drawn from one sample of a study of OX40 agonist ivuxolimab in advanced cancers. Some clones are missing from TCRdb's copy, which holds only in-frame ones; the method was immunoSEQ multiplex PCR. The profile shows tens of thousands of clones, about 83% of them singletons. The material was CD4+ or CD8+ T cells sorted from blood, obtained in a trial of the OX40 agonist ivuxolimab. These receptors were taken from an adult with an advanced solid tumor such as melanoma, head and neck, liver or kidney cancer. CDR3s include the opening cysteine and the closing phenylalanine or tryptophan. The D gene is left open where the match is weak. Size tells how often a clone was seen (once, few, many) or the class of an expanded clone, and some rows leave it out.

>TRBV7-2|TRBD2|NA|TRBJ2-7
CASSLALLAGAYEQYF
TGTGCCAGCAGCTTAGCGCTATTAGCGGGGGCTTACGAGCAGTACTTC
>TRBV5-1|TRBD2|NA|TRBJ2-7
CASSLGFQGAGGPSYEQYF
TGCGCCAGCAGCTTGGGGTTCCAAGGAGCGGGAGGACCCTCCTACGAGCAGTACTTC
>TRBV18|NA|NA|TRBJ1-3
CASSPPTGMGGNTIYF
TGTGCCAGCTCACCACCTACAGGCATGGGAGGAAACACCATATATTTT
>TRBV5-1|TRBD2|NA|TRBJ2-7
CASSSTSAYEQYF
TGCGCCAGCAGCTCGACTAGCGCCTACGAGCAGTACTTC
>TRBV11-2|TRBD1|NA|TRBJ2-2
CASSRQGVNTGELFF
TGTGCCAGCAGCCGACAGGGAGTGAACACCGGGGAGCTGTTTTTT
>TRBV25-1|NA|NA|TRBJ1-1
CASSESPSSGEAFF
TGTGCCAGCAGTGAGTCCCCATCGTCGGGTGAAGCTTTCTTT
>TRBV14|TRBD1|few|TRBJ1-1
CASSLRDRGPSGTEAFF
TGTGCCAGCAGCCTCCGGGACAGGGGGCCGTCGGGGACTGAAGCTTTCTTT
>TRBV18|NA|NA|TRBJ2-3
CASRGTADTQYF
TGTGCCAGCCGCGGGACGGCAGATACGCAGTATTTT
>TRBV18|NA|NA|TRBJ2-6
CASSPTGTGSGANVLTF
TGTGCCAGCTCACCGACCGGGACTGGATCTGGGGCCAACGTCCTGACTTTC
>TRBV6-5|TRBD2|NA|TRBJ2-7
CASRETSRSLYEQYF
TGTGCCAGCAGGGAGACTAGCAGGAGCCTGTACGAGCAGTACTTC
>TRBV5-1|NA|NA|TRBJ2-2
CASSLAGGQNTGELFF
TGCGCCAGCAGCTTGGCAGGCGGTCAAAACACCGGGGAGCTGTTTTTT
>TRBV15|TRBD1|NA|TRBJ1-4
CATSRPGQAGEKLFF
TGTGCCACCAGCAGACCCGGACAGGCGGGTGAAAAACTGTTTTTT
>TRBV7-2|NA|NA|TRBJ1-3
CASSLDPGGGNTIYF
TGTGCCAGCAGCTTAGATCCGGGTGGAGGAAACACCATATATTTT
>TRBV6-6|NA|NA|TRBJ2-2
CASSLRGVNTGELFF
TGTGCCAGCAGCCTCAGGGGGGTTAACACCGGGGAGCTGTTTTTT
>TRBV7-2|TRBD2|once|TRBJ2-3
CASSRGGEPDTQYF
TGTGCCAGCAGCCGCGGGGGAGAGCCAGATACGCAGTATTTT
>TRBV4-3|NA|once|TRBJ2-3
CASSQEWGAATPSPQYF
TGCGCCAGCAGCCAAGAGTGGGGAGCGGCAACCCCTTCCCCGCAGTATTTT
>TRBV19|TRBD2|few|TRBJ2-1
CASSKGTSGRTKYNEQFF
TGTGCCAGTAGTAAGGGGACTAGCGGGAGGACCAAATACAATGAGCAGTTCTTC
>TRBV6-1|NA|NA|TRBJ1-5
CTSRQALTDQPQHF
TGTACCAGCAGACAGGCCCTAACTGATCAGCCCCAGCATTTT
>TRBV7-2|NA|NA|TRBJ2-3
CASSLVGSTDTQYF
TGTGCCAGCAGCTTGGTGGGTAGCACAGATACGCAGTATTTT
>TRBV30|NA|NA|TRBJ2-5
CAWKQGGGQTQYF
TGTGCCTGGAAGCAGGGGGGAGGACAGACCCAGTACTTC
>TRBV6-5|TRBD1|NA|TRBJ2-5
CASADRVETQYF
TGTGCCAGCGCGGACAGGGTGGAGACCCAGTACTTC
>TRBV7-9|NA|medium-sized|TRBJ2-4
CASSPSLAKNIQYF
TGTGCCAGCAGCCCCAGTCTGGCCAAAAACATTCAGTACTTC
>TRBV10-3|TRBD2|NA|TRBJ2-1
CAISEPSGRSNSYNEQFF
TGTGCCATCAGTGAGCCTAGCGGGAGGTCGAACTCCTACAATGAGCAGTTCTTC
>TRBV5-1|TRBD1|NA|TRBJ2-2
CASSVTGGSNTGELFF
TGCGCCAGCAGCGTAACAGGGGGCTCCAACACCGGGGAGCTGTTTTTT
>TRBV6-5|NA|medium-sized|TRBJ1-3
CASSYVGPGNTIYF
TGTGCCAGCAGTTACGTGGGGCCTGGAAACACCATATATTTT
>TRBV28|NA|NA|TRBJ2-7
CASSLLWTGVYEQYF
TGTGCCAGCAGTTTATTATGGACCGGCGTCTACGAGCAGTACTTC
>TRBV29-1|NA|NA|TRBJ1-2
CSVEDFRGVDYGYTF
TGCAGCGTTGAAGATTTTCGGGGGGTTGACTATGGCTACACCTTC
>TRBV15|NA|NA|TRBJ2-7
CATSNPGPSRAYEQYF
TGTGCCACCAGCAACCCGGGCCCGTCGAGGGCCTACGAGCAGTACTTC
>TRBV21-1|NA|few|TRBJ2-2
CATRGGPRVYTGELFF
TGTGCCACCCGGGGAGGTCCACGGGTCTACACCGGGGAGCTGTTTTTT
>TRBV10-3|TRBD2|NA|TRBJ2-7
CAISALADYEQYF
TGTGCCATCAGTGCACTAGCGGACTACGAGCAGTACTTC
>TRBV5-1|TRBD2|NA|TRBJ2-4
CASSLLPGLGNIQYF
TGCGCCAGCAGCTTGCTACCGGGACTAGGGAACATTCAGTACTTC
>TRBV30|NA|NA|TRBJ2-7
CAWSKTVPSYEQYF
TGTGCCTGGAGTAAGACAGTCCCGTCCTACGAGCAGTACTTC
>TRBV19|NA|NA|TRBJ2-3
CASSPGSAFTDTQYF
TGTGCCAGTAGTCCGGGGTCTGCTTTCACAGATACGCAGTATTTT
>TRBV29-1|NA|NA|TRBJ2-5
CSVVFSGVTQYF
TGCAGCGTTGTATTCTCGGGAGTGACCCAGTACTTC
>TRBV9|TRBD1|once|TRBJ1-2
CASSPRDSRYGYTF
TGTGCCAGCAGCCCGCGGGACAGCCGATATGGCTACACCTTC
>TRBV10-3|NA|NA|TRBJ2-7
CAIRKTEGEQYF
TGTGCCATCAGGAAAACAGAGGGGGAGCAGTACTTC
>TRBV9|NA|NA|TRBJ2-3
CANDGTTTDTQYF
TGTGCCAACGACGGTACCACCACAGATACGCAGTATTTT
>TRBV11-3|NA|NA|TRBJ2-7
CASSLAIVAREQYF
TGTGCCAGCAGCTTAGCCATAGTAGCAAGAGAGCAGTACTTC
>TRBV5-6|TRBD1|NA|TRBJ2-5
CASSPTGVRETQYF
TGTGCCAGCAGCCCGACAGGGGTTAGAGAGACCCAGTACTTC
>TRBV10-1|TRBD2|NA|TRBJ2-4
CASSEVAGGKNIQYF
TGCGCCAGCAGTGAGGTCGCGGGGGGCAAAAACATTCAGTACTTC
>TRBV7-9|NA|NA|TRBJ2-3
CASSPGPGKGTDTQYF
TGTGCCAGCAGCCCGGGACCGGGGAAAGGCACAGATACGCAGTATTTT
>TRBV7-3|NA|NA|TRBJ1-2
CASSFTIKDFYGYTF
TGTGCCAGCAGCTTTACGATCAAGGACTTCTATGGCTACACCTTC